This T cell receptor beta chain was documented in a study of early T cells in non-severe SARS-CoV-2 infection. For the study at large: Sequencing targeted bulk RNA from unsorted whole blood, leaving chains unpaired.

After removal of 4 bases from V and 6 bases from J, the junction contained 5 bases not matched to a gene. CDR3 length: 13 residues. Study findings and constraints: The study's VDJdb matching favored anti-spike CD8 responses and missed private and CD4 specificities.

Individual cDNA molecules were tagged with unique molecular identifiers, the study reported. TCRdb reprocessed the 5' RACE reads via MiXCR and lists one record per CDR3 protein. The sample has some 81,000 distinct CDR3 sequences, about a sixth seen once. Worth noting for this clonotype: The antigen remains unidentified.

The chain uses TRBV12-3 or TRBV12-4 and TRBJ2-7, with TRBD2 matching over 8 bases. The sequence derives from an adult who was a healthcare worker with PCR-confirmed SARS-CoV-2 infection or an uninfected control (not recorded which). The specimen sequenced was whole blood. CDR3 loop: CASSYQREPEQYF. The CDR3 bases are TGTGCCAGCAGTTATCAGCGGGAGCCCGAGCAGTACTTC.